This TCR beta chain was sequenced during a study of early T cells in non-severe SARS-CoV-2 infection. Turning to the study itself: From unsorted whole blood, bulk RNA was sequenced, and the chains remained unpaired.

The CDR3 extends over 14 amino acids. Trimming removed 5 bases from V and 6 bases from J, with 14 bases in between. Germline loops: CDR1 GTSNPN, CDR2 SVGIG (reference sequence). This clonotype appeared many times. Antigen: not known. General study results and limits: Comparison of clonotypes with VDJdb favored anti-spike CD8 responses while missing private and CD4 specificities.

Unique molecular identifiers were attached to individual cDNA molecules. Each CDR3 protein is one row after TCRdb ran MiXCR on the 5' RACE reads. Found here are roughly 92,000 distinct CDR3 sequences, approximately 12% of them singletons; the top ten hold about 4.4%. The source was whole blood, collected at baseline. The chain has TRBV30 and TRBJ1-6; D is ambiguous. The clonotype was recovered from an adult who was a healthcare worker with PCR-confirmed SARS-CoV-2 infection or an uninfected control (not recorded which). CDR3: CAWLGAAPNSPLHF. CDR3 bases: TGTGCCTGGTTGGGAGCAGCACCTAATTCACCCCTCCACTTT.